This entry features one TCR beta chain sequence. Germline V gives CDR1 SGHKS, CDR2 YYEKEE (reference sequence). This CDR3 spans 15 amino acids. The V end was cut by 4 bases, the J end by 3 bases, with 14 bases between. Per the study methods: Scientists estimated how many nucleated cells there were by amplifying reference gene primers. The assay was immunoSEQ multiplex PCR, and TCRdb's table has in-frame clones only and misses some. V, J and clone size derive from that table, while D and trimming were established from the DNA sequence. The repertoire includes roughly 110,000 clones, 60% to 85% of them detected once, and 4.3% sits in the top ten. This sample stems from a study of blood T cell repertoires in COVID-19. Overall study context: The United States, Italy and Spain supplied acute and convalescent COVID-19 samples. From T cells, B-cell-depleted T cells, or PBMCs came the material, which was cDNA or gDNA.

The J gene is TRBJ1-3, the V gene TRBV5-5; tentatively, D is TRBD1 (5 bases). What was sequenced was peripheral blood. This receptor was taken from a man between 65 and 85 years old with acute or convalescent COVID-19. The CDR3 reads CASSLQGGFGNTIYF. The CDR3 DNA reads TGTGCCAGCAGCCTTCAGGGAGGGTTTGGAAACACCATATATTTT.